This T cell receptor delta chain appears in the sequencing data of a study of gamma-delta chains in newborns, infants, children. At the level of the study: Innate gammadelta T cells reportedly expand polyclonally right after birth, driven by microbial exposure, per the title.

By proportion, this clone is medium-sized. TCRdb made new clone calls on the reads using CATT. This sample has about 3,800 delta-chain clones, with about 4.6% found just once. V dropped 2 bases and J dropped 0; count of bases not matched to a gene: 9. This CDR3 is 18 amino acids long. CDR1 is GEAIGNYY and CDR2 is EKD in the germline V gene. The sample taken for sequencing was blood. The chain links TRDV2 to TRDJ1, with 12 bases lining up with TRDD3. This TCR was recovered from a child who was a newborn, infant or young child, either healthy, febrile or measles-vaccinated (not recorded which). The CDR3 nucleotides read TGTGCCTGTGACATCTTACTGGGGGATACCGCGGACACCGATAAACTCATCTTT. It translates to CACDILLGDTADTDKLIF.